This T cell receptor beta chain was identified in a study of OX40 agonist ivuxolimab in advanced cancers. About the study: Patients receiving dose escalation had hepatocellular carcinoma, melanoma, renal cell or head and neck cancer.

On this clone: Antigen specificity is unknown.

It was autoimmune disease history or systemic immunosuppression that excluded patients. Overall study results and limits: At doses 0.1 to 3.0 mg/kg, CD4+ and CD8+ clones expanded.

Only in-frame clones appear in the TCRdb table, and some are missing; sequencing was by immunoSEQ multiplex PCR. This sample has tens of thousands of clones, with around 90% found just once. With V trimmed by 10 bases and J by 1 base, 5 bases remained unmatched. Germline CDR1 is ENHRY and CDR2 is SYGVKD. CDR3 length: 13 residues. This clonotype was sampled from an adult with an advanced solid tumor such as melanoma, head and neck, liver or kidney cancer. This material consisted of CD4+ or CD8+ T cells sorted from blood, taken in a trial of the OX40 agonist ivuxolimab. The V and J genes are TRBV10-3 and TRBJ2-7, with 9 positions matching TRBD2. The CDR3 reads CASSGRLSYEQYF. Here the CDR3 DNA reads TGTGCCAGCAGCGGGAGGTTGTCCTACGAGCAGTACTTC.